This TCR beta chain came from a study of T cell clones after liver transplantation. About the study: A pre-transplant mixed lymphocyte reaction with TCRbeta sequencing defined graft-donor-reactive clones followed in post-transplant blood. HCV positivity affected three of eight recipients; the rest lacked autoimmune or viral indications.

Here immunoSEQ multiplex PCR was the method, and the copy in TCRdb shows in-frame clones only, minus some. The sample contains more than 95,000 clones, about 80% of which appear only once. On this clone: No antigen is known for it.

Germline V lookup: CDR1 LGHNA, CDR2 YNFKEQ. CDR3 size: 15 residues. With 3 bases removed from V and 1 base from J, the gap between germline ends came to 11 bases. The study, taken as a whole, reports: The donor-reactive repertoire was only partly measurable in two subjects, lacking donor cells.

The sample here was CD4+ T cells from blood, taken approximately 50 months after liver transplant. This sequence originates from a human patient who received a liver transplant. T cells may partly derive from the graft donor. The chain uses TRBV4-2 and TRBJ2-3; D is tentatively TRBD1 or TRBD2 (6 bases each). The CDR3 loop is CASSQTGARTDTQYF. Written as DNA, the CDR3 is TGTGCCAGCAGCCAGACGGGGGCCCGCACAGATACGCAGTATTTT.